The rows below give T cell receptor beta chains drawn from one sample of a study of cytomegalovirus exposure and HLA in healthy donors. The data were produced by immunoSEQ multiplex PCR, yet TCRdb's version contains in-frame clones alone and is incomplete. The repertoire holds 150,000 to 200,000 clones, roughly 80% seen once, with roughly 4.5% in the top ten. The sequenced sample consisted of PBMCs. The receptor set was obtained from a man aged 45 to 65 in good health and CMV-seropositive. Each CDR3 is given with its conserved first and last residue. Fields, in order: V gene, J gene, D gene, clone size, CDR3 DNA, CDR3 protein. D genes are given only for firm matches. Clone size is stated in some rows and not others, as once, few, many or a class when expanded.

v_call: TRBV27; j_call: TRBJ1-6; d_call: TRBD1; clone_size: NA; cdr3_nt: TGTGCCAGCAGTTTAAGTGGACAGGGGGGTTCACCCCTCCACTTT; cdr3_aa: CASSLSGQGGSPLHF
v_call: TRBV13; j_call: TRBJ2-7; d_call: TRBD2; clone_size: NA; cdr3_nt: TGTGCCAGCAGCTTCAGCGGGAGGGTCTACGAGCAGTACTTC; cdr3_aa: CASSFSGRVYEQYF
v_call: TRBV28; j_call: TRBJ1-2; d_call: NA; clone_size: NA; cdr3_nt: TGTGCCAGCAGTTTAGAGTCGCTCGGCTACACCTTC; cdr3_aa: CASSLESLGYTF
v_call: TRBV6-5; j_call: TRBJ2-1; d_call: NA; clone_size: NA; cdr3_nt: TGTGCCAGCAGTTACAAAGCTTCTTGGTTCTTC; cdr3_aa: CASSYKASWFF
v_call: TRBV28; j_call: TRBJ1-2; d_call: NA; clone_size: few; cdr3_nt: TGTGCCAGCAGCCCCGGACAGATCTATGGCTACACCTTC; cdr3_aa: CASSPGQIYGYTF
v_call: TRBV30; j_call: TRBJ1-1; d_call: TRBD1; clone_size: NA; cdr3_nt: TGTGCCTGGGGGACAGGGAGATCTGAAGCTTTCTTT; cdr3_aa: CAWGTGRSEAFF
v_call: TRBV10-3; j_call: TRBJ2-3; d_call: TRBD1; clone_size: NA; cdr3_nt: TGTGCCATCACCTCCGGGGACAGGGGGCTCTCAGATACGCAGTATTTT; cdr3_aa: CAITSGDRGLSDTQYF
v_call: TRBV28; j_call: TRBJ1-5; d_call: NA; clone_size: NA; cdr3_nt: TGTGCCAGTAAAACAGGGTGGAGCAATCAGCCCCAGCATTTT; cdr3_aa: CASKTGWSNQPQHF
v_call: TRBV6-5; j_call: TRBJ2-7; d_call: TRBD1; clone_size: NA; cdr3_nt: TGTGCCAGCAGTCGACAGGGGTCCTACGAGCAGTACTTC; cdr3_aa: CASSRQGSYEQYF
v_call: TRBV5-5; j_call: TRBJ1-3; d_call: NA; clone_size: NA; cdr3_nt: TGTGCCAGCAGCCCGACAGGATACTCTGGAAACACCATATATTTT; cdr3_aa: CASSPTGYSGNTIYF
v_call: TRBV4-3; j_call: TRBJ2-1; d_call: NA; clone_size: NA; cdr3_nt: TGCGCCAGCACGCATGGCAGGGGCCCTTACAATGAGCAGTTCTTC; cdr3_aa: CASTHGRGPYNEQFF
v_call: TRBV28; j_call: TRBJ2-7; d_call: NA; clone_size: once; cdr3_nt: TGTGCCAGCAGTCACCACCGGGACTTCAACAACGAGCAGTACTTC; cdr3_aa: CASSHHRDFNNEQYF
v_call: TRBV4-1; j_call: TRBJ2-7; d_call: TRBD2; clone_size: NA; cdr3_nt: TGCGCCAGCAGCCCGGGACTAGCGGGGCGGCAATACGAGCAGTACTTC; cdr3_aa: CASSPGLAGRQYEQYF
v_call: TRBV7-8; j_call: TRBJ2-7; d_call: TRBD2; clone_size: NA; cdr3_nt: TGTGCCAGCAGCTTAGTCCTAGCGGGAGCCTACGAGCAGTACTTC; cdr3_aa: CASSLVLAGAYEQYF
v_call: TRBV2; j_call: TRBJ1-2; d_call: TRBD1; clone_size: NA; cdr3_nt: TGTGCCGGATTGACAGGGGGATATGGCTACACCTTC; cdr3_aa: CAGLTGGYGYTF
v_call: TRBV7-2; j_call: TRBJ2-2; d_call: TRBD1; clone_size: NA; cdr3_nt: TGTGCCAGCAGCTTAATGACAGGGGTTAACACCGGGGAGCTGTTTTTT; cdr3_aa: CASSLMTGVNTGELFF
v_call: TRBV28; j_call: TRBJ2-2; d_call: TRBD2; clone_size: NA; cdr3_nt: TGTGCCAGCAGTTTAGGGTCTAGCGGTAACACCGGGGAGCTGTTTTTT; cdr3_aa: CASSLGSSGNTGELFF
v_call: TRBV6-5; j_call: TRBJ1-1; d_call: TRBD1; clone_size: NA; cdr3_nt: TGTGCCAGCAGTCGGACAGGTGTTGTCGCTGAAGCTTTCTTT; cdr3_aa: CASSRTGVVAEAFF
v_call: TRBV30; j_call: TRBJ1-1; d_call: TRBD1; clone_size: few; cdr3_nt: TGTGCCTGGAGGACAGGGCTGAACACTGAAGCTTTCTTT; cdr3_aa: CAWRTGLNTEAFF